One and the same sample provided the 11 T cell receptor beta chains below, sequenced in a study of blood T cell repertoires in COVID-19 (dated by TCRdb to 2019 to 2021). To prepare the library, the immunoSEQ multiplex PCR assay was applied. As stored in TCRdb, this immuneACCESS dataset retains in-frame rearrangements with V and J assigned. A fraction of the clones does not appear; measured against another copy, unresolved V genes explain less than half of the discrepancy, and the remainder lacks a known reason. This sample comprises some 200,000 clones, approximately 80% of them detected only once. 17% of the sample is in the top ten clones. Source material: PBMCs or T cells enriched from blood (not recorded which). The source of these receptors is a woman aged 50 to 60 who had recovered from COVID-19.

The V and J genes are TRBV11-1 and TRBJ2-7; D is perhaps TRBD2 (5 bases). CDR3 length: 12 amino acids. CDR1 SGHAT and CDR2 FQDESV come from the germline V gene (reference sequence). V was pared by 11 bases and J by 1 base, with 12 bases between. CDR3 bases: TGTGCCTCAGCGGTTTCATCCTACGAGCAGTACTTC. This gives the protein CASAVSSYEQYF. The variable domain in full, with the rest retrieved from reference TRBV11-1 and TRBJ2-7, is EAEVAQSPRYKITEKSQAVAFWCDPISGHATLYWYRQILGQGPELLVQFQDESVVDDSQLPKDRFSAERLKGVDSTLKIQPAELGDSAMYLCASAVSSYEQYFGPGTRLTVT.

V is TRBV29-1 and J is TRBJ2-3; 8 bases are shared with TRBD1. This CDR3 has 14 amino acids. The V gene end was trimmed by 7 bases and the J gene end by 0 bases; junction bases not matched to a gene: 6. Germline V lookup: CDR1 SQVTM, CDR2 ANQGSEA. The CDR3 sequence is CSATGGESTDTQYF. CDR3 nucleotides: TGCAGCGCCACAGGGGGTGAGAGCACAGATACGCAGTATTTT.

V is TRBV11-2 and J is TRBJ2-1, with a weak D call TRBD2 (5 bases). The CDR3 consists of 16 residues. V was pared by 5 bases and J by 4 bases, with 18 bases between. Germline loops: CDR1 SGHAT, CDR2 FQNNGV. The CDR3 loop is CASSPSPSMGYNEQFF. The CDR3 DNA sequence: TGTGCCAGCAGCCCCTCTCCTAGCATGGGATACAATGAGCAGTTCTTC.

The chain recombines TRBV5-4 with TRBJ2-7; TRBD2 agrees at 11 bases. Germline V gives CDR1 SGHNT, CDR2 YYREEE (reference sequence). The CDR3 covers 15 residues. The V segment lost 6 bases and the J segment 5 bases; nucleotides outside the gene matches: 10. CDR3 DNA: TGTGCCAGCACCCCGGACCTAGCGGGAGGCCACGAGCAGTACTTC. This sequence encodes CASTPDLAGGHEQYF. The full variable domain, its missing parts supplied by reference TRBV5-4 and TRBJ2-7, is ETGVTQSPTHLIKTRGQQVTLRCSSQSGHNTVSWYQQALGQGPQFIFQYYREEENGRGNFPPRFSGLQFPNYSSELNVNALELDDSALYLCASTPDLAGGHEQYFGPGTRLTVT.

The V call is TRBV7-6, the J call TRBJ2-1; 8 bases align to TRBD2. V lost 4 bases to trimming and J lost 5 bases; unmatched junction nucleotides: 13. In germline, CDR1 is SGHVS, CDR2 FNYEAQ. CDR3 length equals 17 residues. In DNA, the CDR3 is TGTGCCAGCAGCTCGACCCCCGGGACTAGAGGGGACAATGAGCAGTTCTTC. Its translation: CASSSTPGTRGDNEQFF. The complete variable domain, with remaining parts taken from reference TRBV7-6 and TRBJ2-1, reads GAGVSQSPRYKVTKRGQDVALRCDPISGHVSLYWYRQALGQGPEFLTYFNYEAQQDKSGLPNDRFSAERPEGSISTLTIQRTEQRDSAMYRCASSSTPGTRGDNEQFFGPGTRLTVL.

V is TRBV28 and J is TRBJ2-2; the D gene is possibly TRBD1 (5 bases). Trimming removed 10 bases at V and 6 bases at J, with 24 bases between. The CDR3 runs to 16 residues. In germline, CDR1 is MDHEN, CDR2 SYDVKM. In DNA form, the CDR3 reads TGTGCCACCCCATCTGGGCAGGGAAAGATTCCCGGGGAGCTGTTTTTT. Protein sequence: CATPSGQGKIPGELFF.

The CDR3 loop is CASSSTSGGDIQYF. CDR3 in DNA: TGCGCCAGCAGCTCGACTAGCGGCGGGGACATTCAGTACTTC. The chain uses TRBV5-1 and TRBJ2-4; 9 bases match TRBD2. The V gene's germline CDR1 is SGHRS and CDR2 YFSETQ. The CDR3 extends over 14 amino acids. The trim removed 3 bases at V and 8 bases at J, leaving 6 bases unmatched.

The chain is built from TRBV5-4 and TRBJ2-1; TRBD2 matches 9 bases. Germline CDR1 is SGHNT and CDR2 is YYREEE (reference sequence). This CDR3 contains 17 residues. V trimming: 5 bases; J trimming: 0 bases; junction bases outside the gene matches: 9. Here the CDR3 DNA reads TGTGCCAGCAGGCGGGGGGGTCGAAGGAGCTCCTACAATGAGCAGTTCTTC. As protein: CASRRGGRRSSYNEQFF.

This chain connects TRBV5-1 to TRBJ1-4; D uncertain. The CDR3 runs to 15 residues. V lost 7 bases to trimming and J lost 2 bases, with 15 bases between them. The germline CDR1 and CDR2 sequences are SGHRS and YFSETQ. The CDR3 here is CASGPTGSTNEKLFF. The CDR3 nucleotides are TGCGCCAGCGGCCCGACCGGGTCGACTAATGAAAAACTGTTTTTT.

The sample holds one count of this clone. This chain joins TRBV10-2 and TRBJ2-5; D unresolved. CDR3 length: 13 residues. Germline V CDR1 and CDR2: WSHSY, SAAADI. V was clipped by 2 bases and J by 1 base, with 5 bases between them. CDR3 in amino acids: CASSEQSQETQYF. The CDR3, as DNA: TGCGCCAGCAGTGAGCAATCCCAAGAGACCCAGTACTTC.

This chain links TRBV30 with TRBJ2-7, with D tentatively TRBD1 (6 bases). Germline lookup yields CDR1 GTSNPN and CDR2 SVGIG (reference sequence). V was clipped by 4 bases and J by 7 bases, with 14 bases between them. The CDR3 loop spans 12 amino acids. The DNA of the CDR3 is TGTGCCTGGAAACGACTCACAGGGGAGCAGTACTTC. Translation gives CAWKRLTGEQYF.